The 2 T cell receptor beta chains below come from one sample, sequenced in a study of CD8 T cells in ankylosing spondylitis. One entry per CDR3 protein results from TCRdb running MiXCR on the 5' RACE reads. The table has 250,000 or so distinct CDR3 sequences, roughly 25% seen once; the top ten hold 0.5% to 0.75%. The sequencing input was blood, either unsorted or a sorted T cell fraction (not recorded which). Every receptor here comes from a male donor with ankylosing spondylitis or in good health (not recorded which).

This clonotype occurred many times. V is TRBV25-1 and J is TRBJ2-7; TRBD2 matches 9 bases. Looked up from germline, CDR1 is MGHDK and CDR2 is SYGVNS. The CDR3 runs 18 residues. J lost 1 base, V lost 1 base, and 11 bases had no gene match. The CDR3 sequence: CASSEWRASGAPSYEQYF. The CDR3 nucleotides read TGTGCCAGCAGTGAATGGAGGGCTAGCGGGGCCCCATCCTACGAGCAGTACTTC.

This clonotype has a count of ten or more. The DNA of the CDR3 is TGTGCCAGCGGAAAGGACAGGGTCGAGCCCCAGCATTTT. Its protein is CASGKDRVEPQHF. V and J are TRBV12-3 or TRBV12-4 and TRBJ1-5; 8 bases are shared with TRBD1. This CDR3 has 13 residues. V gave up 8 bases and J gave up 8 bases; unmatched junction bases: 8.